This T cell receptor (beta chain) was retrieved from a study of cytomegalovirus exposure and HLA in healthy donors. The length of the CDR3 is 13 residues. Trimming took off 5 bases at V and 7 bases at J, with 13 bases between the two ends. Germline CDR1 reads SGHRS; CDR2 reads YFSETQ. Overall study findings and caveats: It was reported that the classifier diagnosed cytomegalovirus status with high specificity and sensitivity in both the original and validation cohorts.

PCR amplification relied on 60 Vbeta primers (plus 13 Jbeta primers). Generated by immunoSEQ multiplex PCR, the TCRdb table keeps only in-frame clones and is missing some. The profile shows under 200,000 clones, 70% to 85% of them singletons. This clone has just a few counts. The antigen is not known. Sequencing input: PBMCs. This receptor was identified in a woman in her forties in good health and CMV-seronegative. This chain uses TRBV5-1 with TRBJ1-3; TRBD1 might be the D (5 bases). The CDR3 sequence is CASSKDRSNTIYF. The CDR3 DNA reads TGCGCCAGCAGTAAAGACAGATCCAACACCATATATTTT.